Below, 31 T cell receptor beta chains from the same sample are listed, as sequenced in a study of blood T cell repertoires in COVID-19 (dated by TCRdb to between 2020 and 2021). To prepare the library, the immunoSEQ multiplex PCR assay was applied. In its TCRdb copy, this immuneACCESS table keeps in-frame sequences only and misses some clones. Where compared with another copy, unresolved V genes explain less than half of these, and the others have no known cause. The sample table lists some 120,000 clones, over 70% of them with a count of one. The ten largest make up about 6% of the sample. Sequencing was carried out using peripheral blood. These receptors were taken from a man older than 75 with active or convalescent COVID-19.

This chain uses TRBV9 with TRBJ2-5, with 12 bases that match TRBD1. After removal of 0 bases from V and 3 bases from J, the junction contained 15 bases not matched to a gene. This CDR3 is 20 amino acids long. Germline V CDR1 and CDR2: SGDLS, YYNGEE. The CDR3 DNA follows: TGTGCCAGCAGCGTAGCCGGGACAGGGGGCTGGGGAGCTATAGAAGAGACCCAGTACTTC. Protein: CASSVAGTGGWGAIEETQYF. Combining the CDR3 with reference TRBV9 and TRBJ2-5 gives the whole variable domain DSGVTQTPKHLITATGQRVTLRCSPRSGDLSVYWYQQSLDQGLQFLIQYYNGEERAKGNILERFSAQQFPDLHSELNLSSLELGDSALYFCASSVAGTGGWGAIEETQYFGPGTRLLVL.

The chain is built from TRBV7-9 and TRBJ1-3, with D unclear. The CDR3 runs 12 residues. Trimming pared 5 bases from V and 3 bases from J, leaving 5 bases between. CDR1 and CDR2 (germline): SEHNR, FQNEAQ (reference sequence). CDR3 sequence: CASSPVGNTIYF. DNA for the CDR3: TGTGCCAGCAGCCCTGTTGGAAACACCATATATTTT.

The chain couples TRBV5-1 to TRBJ1-2; TRBD1 might be the D (5 bases). The CDR3 extends over 13 amino acids. Trimming took 1 base from V and 6 from J, leaving 10 bases between them. In germline, CDR1 is SGHRS, CDR2 YFSETQ. In DNA form, the CDR3 reads TGCGCCAGCAGCTTGCGGGCGGGGGATGGCTACACCTTC. Its protein product is CASSLRAGDGYTF. The full variable domain, with the rest looked up from reference TRBV5-1 and TRBJ1-2, is KAGVTQTPRYLIKTRGQQVTLSCSPISGHRSVSWYQQTPGQGLQFLFEYFSETQRNKGNFPGRFSGRQFSNSRSEMNVSTLELGDSALYLCASSLRAGDGYTFGSGTRLTVV.

This chain uses TRBV11-2 with TRBJ2-5, with D tentatively TRBD1 (6 bases). Between the trimmed V and J ends, which lost 5 bases and 2 bases, there was a span of 9 bases. Germline V CDR1 and CDR2: SGHAT, FQNNGV. The CDR3 loop spans 13 amino acids. The CDR3 sequence: CASSQDSQETQYF. As DNA, the CDR3 is TGTGCCAGCAGCCAGGACAGTCAAGAGACCCAGTACTTC. The variable domain in full, with the rest retrieved from reference TRBV11-2 and TRBJ2-5, is EAGVAQSPRYKIIEKRQSVAFWCNPISGHATLYWYQQILGQGPKLLIQFQNNGVVDDSQLPKDRFSAERLKGVDSTLKIQPAKLEDSAVYLCASSQDSQETQYFGPGTRLLVL.

The V gene is TRBV5-1, the J gene TRBJ1-2, with 7 bases identical to TRBD1. The germline gives CDR1 SGHRS, CDR2 YFSETQ. The CDR3 is 13 residues long. V shed 4 bases, J shed 3 bases, and the junction held 3 bases outside the gene matches. CDR3 amino acids: CASSPQGDYGYTF. The CDR3 DNA sequence: TGCGCCAGCAGCCCCCAGGGGGACTATGGCTACACCTTC.

The chain recombines TRBV13 with TRBJ2-2; the D is unclear. Germline CDR1 and CDR2: PRHDT and FYEKMQ (reference sequence). Trimming removed 5 bases at V and 7 bases at J, with 11 bases between. This CDR3 is 13 amino acids long. CDR3 in amino acids: CASSRAGGGELFF. CDR3 sequence (DNA): TGTGCCAGCAGCCGTGCTGGCGGCGGGGAGCTGTTTTTT.

The chain is built from TRBV19 and TRBJ2-7; 7 nucleotides line up with TRBD1. Germline loops: CDR1 LNHDA, CDR2 SQIVND (reference sequence). The CDR3 totals 14 residues. Trimming cost V 5 bases and J 3 bases; bases outside gene matches: 7. The CDR3 sequence is CASSPGTAYYEQYF. DNA for the CDR3: TGTGCCAGTAGTCCCGGGACAGCTTACTACGAGCAGTACTTC.

The rearrangement joins TRBV7-2 to TRBJ2-7, with TRBD2 identical over 12 bases. From germline, CDR1 is SGHTA and CDR2 FQGNSA. The CDR3 is made up of 15 amino acids. V was pared by 5 bases and J by 6 bases, with 8 bases of the junction left unmatched. In nucleotides, the CDR3 is TGTGCCAGCAGCAAAGAGCTAGCGGGGGGGCCCGAGCAGTACTTC. Amino acid sequence: CASSKELAGGPEQYF.

The J gene is TRBJ1-5, the V gene TRBV30; D not resolved. The CDR3 contains 13 residues. Germline V lookup: CDR1 GTSNPN, CDR2 SVGIG (reference sequence). The ends were cut back, 0 bases at V and 3 bases at J, with 6 bases in the middle. The CDR3 DNA sequence: TGTGCCTGGAGTGTTGGGCTCAATCAGCCCCAGCATTTT. Encoded protein: CAWSVGLNQPQHF.

V gene TRBV18 combines with J gene TRBJ2-3; D unresolved. Trimming left V 0 bases short and J 0 bases short, with 10 bases between. Per germline, CDR1 KGHSH and CDR2 LQKENI. This CDR3 contains 16 residues. CDR3 amino acids: CASSPPLQPSTDTQYF. In DNA, the CDR3 is TGTGCCAGCTCACCACCTTTACAGCCTAGCACAGATACGCAGTATTTT. Together with reference TRBV18 and TRBJ2-3, the CDR3 gives the full variable domain: NAGVMQNPRHLVRRRGQEARLRCSPMKGHSHVYWYRQLPEEGLKFMVYLQKENIIDESGMPKERFSAEFPKEGPSILRIQQVVRGDSAAYFCASSPPLQPSTDTQYFGPGTRLTVL.

The chain combines TRBV4-3 with TRBJ2-7; D is unclear. The germline V and J ends were trimmed by 0 bases and 4 bases, with 7 bases remaining between them. Germline lookup yields CDR1 LGHNA and CDR2 YSLEER. The CDR3 extends over 13 amino acids. CDR3 nucleotides: TGCGCCAGCAGCCAAGATACCAGGTACGAGCAGTACTTC. Its translation is CASSQDTRYEQYF.

As to this clone: This sample also contains other DNA sequences that code for the same CDR3. This rearrangement joins TRBV7-2 to TRBJ1-5; 8 bases match TRBD1. The CDR3 totals 15 residues. With V trimmed by 2 bases and J by 1 base, 1 base remained unmatched. The germline gives CDR1 SGHTA, CDR2 FQGNSA. CDR3 amino acids: CASSLTGGSNQPQHF. CDR3 in DNA: TGTGCCAGCAGCTTAACAGGGGGAAGCAATCAGCCCCAGCATTTT.

V and J are TRBV18 and TRBJ1-1; 8 bases are a match to TRBD1. The CDR3 has 13 amino acids. Unmatched junction bases numbered 2, after V lost 5 bases and J lost 3 bases. Germline values: CDR1 KGHSH, CDR2 LQKENI. For the CDR3, the DNA is TGTGCCAGCTCAGGACAGGGAGACACTGAAGCTTTCTTT. Its protein is CASSGQGDTEAFF. The full variable domain, with the rest looked up from reference TRBV18 and TRBJ1-1, is NAGVMQNPRHLVRRRGQEARLRCSPMKGHSHVYWYRQLPEEGLKFMVYLQKENIIDESGMPKERFSAEFPKEGPSILRIQQVVRGDSAAYFCASSGQGDTEAFFGQGTRLTVV.

The gene calls are TRBV30 and TRBJ1-2, with no clear D. The CDR3 extends over 12 amino acids. Germline loops: CDR1 GTSNPN, CDR2 SVGIG (reference sequence). For the CDR3, the DNA is TGTGCACAAGCATGGGGAGGAGATGACTACACCTTC. This gives the protein CAQAWGGDDYTF.

This rearrangement joins TRBV7-2 to TRBJ2-7; a weak D match, TRBD2 (5 bases). The CDR3 sequence is 15 residues long. Germline V CDR1 and CDR2: SGHTA, FQGNSA. Trimming left V 1 base short and J 4 bases short, with 14 bases between. CDR3 sequence (DNA): TGTGCCAGCAGCTTAGAGGCGGGTGGATGGTACGAGCAGTACTTC. Translation gives CASSLEAGGWYEQYF.

This clone has more than one count but fewer than ten. The J gene is TRBJ1-4, the V gene TRBV28; the D is unclear. This CDR3 has 17 residues. Per the germline V gene, CDR1 is MDHEN and CDR2 is SYDVKM. The V and J ends lost 1 base and 7 bases respectively, with 19 bases between them. Here the CDR3 reads CASSLFGPSGQPEKLFF. DNA for the CDR3: TGTGCCAGCAGTTTATTCGGGCCCAGCGGGCAACCTGAAAAACTGTTTTTT.

The CDR3 loop is CASSPDGGGDQETQYF. The DNA for the CDR3 is TGTGCCAGCAGCCCCGACGGGGGGGGAGACCAAGAGACCCAGTACTTC. The chain employs TRBV5-4 and TRBJ2-5; 8 bases are shared with TRBD2. The length of the CDR3 is 16 residues. Per germline, CDR1 SGHNT and CDR2 YYREEE (reference sequence). With V trimmed by 4 bases and J by 0 bases, 8 bases remained unmatched.

The chain recombines TRBV4-3 with TRBJ2-3; D remains unclear. Per germline, CDR1 LGHNA and CDR2 YSLEER. This CDR3 spans 17 amino acids. Trimming stripped 0 bases from V and 0 bases from J, with 13 bases between. CDR3 amino acids: CASSQDRVISSTDTQYF. The CDR3 coding sequence is TGCGCCAGCAGCCAAGATCGAGTGATCTCAAGCACAGATACGCAGTATTTT.

The chain links TRBV3-1 (or the pseudogene TRBV3-2) to TRBJ2-7; D may be TRBD2 (5 bases). Trimming pared 6 bases from V and 0 bases from J, leaving 9 bases between. Germline CDR1 LGHDT, CDR2 YNNKEL (reference sequence). This CDR3 has 13 amino acids. CDR3 sequence (DNA): TGTGCCAGCAGGAGGGCCAGCTCCTACGAGCAGTACTTC. Protein sequence: CASRRASSYEQYF.

The chain carries TRBV11-1 and TRBJ1-1; no firm D call. The CDR3 totals 14 residues. Trimming removed 5 bases at V and 5 bases at J, with 15 bases between. The germline gives CDR1 SGHAT, CDR2 FQDESV (reference sequence). This CDR3 reads CASSPPGGRTEAFF. The CDR3 DNA reads as TGTGCCAGCAGCCCACCTGGAGGGCGGACTGAAGCTTTCTTT.

V gene TRBV10-3 combines with J gene TRBJ1-1; a weak D match, TRBD1 (6 bases). There are 13 residues in the CDR3. Germline V lookup: CDR1 ENHRY, CDR2 SYGVKD. Trimming pared 2 bases from V and 8 bases from J, leaving 12 bases between. CDR3 in DNA: TGTGCCATCAGTGAGAGGGCAGGGGAAGAAGCTTTCTTT. It translates to CAISERAGEEAFF.

The chain carries TRBV5-5 and TRBJ1-2; tentative D call: TRBD1 (6 bases). Germline CDR1 SGHKS, CDR2 YYEKEE (reference sequence). Trimming pared 4 bases from V and 5 bases from J, leaving 15 bases between. This CDR3 has 14 residues. The CDR3 region is CASSRQERDYGYTF. CDR3 coding DNA: TGTGCCAGCAGCCGACAGGAAAGGGATTATGGCTACACCTTC.

The chain employs TRBV11-2 and TRBJ1-2; no firm D call. V was trimmed by 4 bases and J by 7 bases, leaving 13 bases between them. The CDR3 is 13 amino acids. Per germline, CDR1 SGHAT and CDR2 FQNNGV. This chain's CDR3 is CASSSLSGFGYTF. CDR3 coding DNA: TGTGCCAGCAGCTCACTTAGCGGGTTTGGCTACACCTTC.

The CDR3 reads CASSGTGVGQPQHF. DNA for the CDR3: TGTGCCAGTAGTGGGACAGGGGTTGGTCAGCCCCAGCATTTT. V and J are TRBV19 and TRBJ1-5; 10 bases are a match to TRBD1. The CDR3 spans 14 residues. V was clipped by 5 bases and J by 6 bases; unmatched bases: 4. Germline-derived CDR1 and CDR2 are LNHDA and SQIVND (reference sequence).

The chain joins TRBV28 to TRBJ1-1; D call uncertain. V was clipped by 4 bases and J by 4 bases, with 16 bases between them. Germline CDR1 is MDHEN and CDR2 is SYDVKM. The CDR3 sequence is 15 residues long. The DNA of the CDR3 is TGTGCCAGCAGTTACCCCGGACTTGAAACCACTGAAGCTTTCTTT. The encoded protein is CASSYPGLETTEAFF.

This chain joins TRBV7-6 and TRBJ1-1; 9 nucleotides line up with TRBD1. CDR1 and CDR2 (germline): SGHVS, FNYEAQ. J was trimmed by 5 bases and V by 5 bases; bases with no gene match: 6. CDR3 length equals 14 residues. The CDR3 loop is CASSAQGAETEAFF. The CDR3 nucleotides are TGTGCCAGCAGCGCACAGGGGGCGGAGACTGAAGCTTTCTTT.

This chain links TRBV5-4 with TRBJ2-1, with TRBD2 matching 7 bases. The junction had 5 bases not matched to a gene; V was cut back by 2 bases and J by 0 bases. The CDR3 runs 16 residues. CDR1 SGHNT and CDR2 YYREEE come from the germline V gene (reference sequence). The CDR3 here is CASSFDGGSSYNEQFF. As DNA, the CDR3 is TGTGCCAGCAGCTTCGACGGGGGGAGCTCCTACAATGAGCAGTTCTTC.

The genes are TRBV12-3 or TRBV12-4 and TRBJ2-5; D is perhaps TRBD2 (5 bases). The V end lost 3 bases, the J end lost 2 bases, and 7 bases lay between the germline ends. The CDR3 loop spans 13 amino acids. CDR3 bases: TGTGCCAGCAGTTTTACGGGACAAGAGACCCAGTACTTC. Protein: CASSFTGQETQYF.

The V gene is TRBV4-3, the J gene TRBJ2-3, with 13 bases fitting TRBD2. V dropped 1 base and J dropped 6; count of bases not matched to a gene: 4. Germline V gene sequence: CDR1 LGHNA, CDR2 YSLEER. This CDR3 has 16 residues. CDR3 in DNA: TGCGCCAGCAGCCAAGCACTAGCGGGGGGGTCGGATACGCAGTATTTT. Translating gives CASSQALAGGSDTQYF.

The rearrangement joins TRBV5-1 to TRBJ1-2; 7 nucleotides line up with TRBD1. V was pared by 4 bases and J by 4 bases, with 7 bases of the junction left unmatched. This CDR3 spans 14 amino acids. CDR1 SGHRS and CDR2 YFSETQ come from the germline V gene. The CDR3 spells CASSVSTGSYGYTF. CDR3 coding DNA: TGCGCCAGCAGCGTGTCGACAGGGAGCTATGGCTACACCTTC.

This clone was counted a single time. The rearrangement uses TRBV7-2 and TRBJ2-7; 9 nucleotides match TRBD1. V lost 4 bases and J lost 7; bases outside the gene matches: 11. CDR3 length: 15 residues. Looked up from germline, CDR1 is SGHTA and CDR2 is FQGNSA. CDR3 sequence: CASSSGQGSLLEQYF. In nucleotides, the CDR3 is TGTGCCAGCAGCTCTGGACAGGGGAGTCTCCTGGAGCAGTACTTC.